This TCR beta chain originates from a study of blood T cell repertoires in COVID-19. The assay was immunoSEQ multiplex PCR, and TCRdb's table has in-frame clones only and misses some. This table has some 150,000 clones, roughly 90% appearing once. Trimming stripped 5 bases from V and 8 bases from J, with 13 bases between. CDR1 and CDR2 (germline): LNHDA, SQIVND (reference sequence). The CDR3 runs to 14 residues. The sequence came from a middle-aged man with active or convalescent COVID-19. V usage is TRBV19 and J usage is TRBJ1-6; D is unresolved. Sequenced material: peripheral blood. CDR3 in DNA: TGTGCCAGTAGTGCCCGGGCCGGGGATTCACCCCTCCACTTT. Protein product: CASSARAGDSPLHF.